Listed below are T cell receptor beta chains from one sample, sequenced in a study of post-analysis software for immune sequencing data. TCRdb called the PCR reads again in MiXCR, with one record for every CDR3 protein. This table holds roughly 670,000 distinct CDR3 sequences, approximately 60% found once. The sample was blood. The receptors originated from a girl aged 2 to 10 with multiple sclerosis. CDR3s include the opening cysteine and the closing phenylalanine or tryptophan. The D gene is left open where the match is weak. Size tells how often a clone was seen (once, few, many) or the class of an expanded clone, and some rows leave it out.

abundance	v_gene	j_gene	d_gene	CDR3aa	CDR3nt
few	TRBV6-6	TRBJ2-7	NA	CASSYRQGYEQYF	TGTGCCAGCAGTTACCGGCAGGGCTACGAGCAGTACTTC
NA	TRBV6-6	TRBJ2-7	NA	CASSYLGNEQYF	TGTGCCAGCAGTTACCTAGGGAACGAGCAGTACTTC
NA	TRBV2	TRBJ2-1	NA	CASSEGPITYNERFF	TGTGCCAGCAGTGAAGGTCCGATAACCTACAATGAGCGGTTCTTC
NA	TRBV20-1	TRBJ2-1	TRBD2	CSAREPGLANEQFF	TGCAGTGCTAGGGAACCGGGACTAGCGAATGAGCAGTTCTTC
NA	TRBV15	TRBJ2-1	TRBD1	CAVEPGQGPNEQFF	TGTGCCGTCGAGCCGGGACAGGGTCCGAATGAGCAGTTCTTC
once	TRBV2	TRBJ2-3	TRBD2	CASSGPGGPGDTQYF	TGTGCCAGCAGTGGCCCGGGAGGGCCGGGAGATACGCAGTATTTT
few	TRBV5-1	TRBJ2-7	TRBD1	CASSRQGERGNEQYF	TGCGCCAGCAGCCGCCAGGGGGAAAGGGGCAACGAGCAGTACTTC
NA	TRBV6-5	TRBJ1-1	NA	CASRTPSEAFF	TGTGCCAGCCGAACCCCAAGCGAAGCTTTCTTT
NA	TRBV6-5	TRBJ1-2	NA	CASSYRTALYGYTF	TGTGCCAGCAGTTATAGGACAGCTCTCTATGGCTACACCTTC
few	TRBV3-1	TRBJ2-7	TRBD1	CASSQGVARQGIAYEQYF	TGTGCCAGCAGCCAAGGGGTCGCCCGACAGGGGATCGCCTACGAGCAGTACTTC
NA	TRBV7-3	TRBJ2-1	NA	CASSLGPDESYNEQFF	TGTGCCAGCAGCTTAGGCCCCGACGAATCCTACAATGAGCAGTTCTTC
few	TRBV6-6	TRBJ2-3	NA	CASRPGRADRTDTQYF	TGTGCCAGCAGGCCGGGTCGAGCGGACCGCACAGATACGCAGTATTTT
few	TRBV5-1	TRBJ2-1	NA	CASSLARFDEQFF	TGCGCCAGCAGCTTGGCCAGGTTTGATGAGCAGTTCTTC
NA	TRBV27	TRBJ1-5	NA	CASSLGSGFQPQHF	TGTGCCAGCAGTTTAGGGTCGGGGTTTCAGCCCCAGCATTTT
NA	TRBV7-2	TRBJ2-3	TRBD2	CASSLDASGGLTDTQYF	TGTGCCAGCAGCTTAGACGCTAGCGGGGGGCTCACAGATACGCAGTATTTT
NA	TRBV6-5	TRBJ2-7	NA	CASSYRKGYEQYF	TGTGCCAGCAGTTATCGGAAGGGCTACGAGCAGTACTTC
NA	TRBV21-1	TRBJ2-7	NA	CASIPMGLAGRPGSYEQYF	TGTGCCAGCATCCCCATGGGACTAGCGGGGAGGCCGGGCTCCTACGAGCAGTACTTC
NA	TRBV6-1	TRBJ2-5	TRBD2	CASSPLAGGTPRETQYF	TGTGCCAGCAGTCCACTAGCGGGGGGCACCCCCAGAGAGACCCAGTACTTC
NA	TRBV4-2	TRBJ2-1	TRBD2	CASSQRPHGLAREGRRGEQFF	TGTGCCAGCAGCCAAAGGCCCCACGGACTAGCGAGAGAGGGGCGTCGGGGTGAGCAGTTCTTC
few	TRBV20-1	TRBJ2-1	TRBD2	CSALGGVYNEQFF	TGCAGTGCTCTGGGGGGGGTGTACAATGAGCAGTTCTTC
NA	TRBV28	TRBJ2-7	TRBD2	CASGLADYEQYF	TGTGCCAGCGGCCTAGCGGACTACGAGCAGTACTTC
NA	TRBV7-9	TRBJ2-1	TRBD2	CASSHGLAGEGGEQFF	TGTGCCAGCAGCCACGGACTAGCGGGAGAGGGGGGTGAGCAGTTCTTC